This TCR beta chain is from a study of cytomegalovirus exposure and HLA in healthy donors. General study findings and limits: HLA alleles showed associations with approximately 15,000 TCR beta sequences in a later analysis, at a 0.05 false discovery rate. Researchers reportedly found TCR beta sequences accurately predicted most subjects' HLA-A and HLA-B alleles.

A word on this clone: Antigen unknown.

The CDR3 loop spans 13 amino acids. The germline V gene encodes CDR1 SGHRS and CDR2 YFSETQ. V lost 4 bases to trimming and J lost 5 bases, with 13 bases between them. The PCR had 60 Vbeta and 13 Jbeta primers. Original handling: Later reanalysis found 75 million to 95 million unique TCR beta chains, around 11 million of them shared. The table came from immunoSEQ multiplex PCR; TCRdb's copy has only in-frame clones and leaves some out. The V and J calls and clone size are taken from that table; D and trimming were inferred from the DNA. The sample totals 45,000 or so clones. The specimen sequenced was PBMCs. The sequence derives from a male donor in good health and CMV-seronegative. V gene TRBV5-1 combines with J gene TRBJ2-7; possibly TRBD1 for D (6 bases). CDR3: CASSLRTVHEQYF. The CDR3 nucleotides read TGCGCCAGCAGCCTAAGGACAGTCCACGAGCAGTACTTC.